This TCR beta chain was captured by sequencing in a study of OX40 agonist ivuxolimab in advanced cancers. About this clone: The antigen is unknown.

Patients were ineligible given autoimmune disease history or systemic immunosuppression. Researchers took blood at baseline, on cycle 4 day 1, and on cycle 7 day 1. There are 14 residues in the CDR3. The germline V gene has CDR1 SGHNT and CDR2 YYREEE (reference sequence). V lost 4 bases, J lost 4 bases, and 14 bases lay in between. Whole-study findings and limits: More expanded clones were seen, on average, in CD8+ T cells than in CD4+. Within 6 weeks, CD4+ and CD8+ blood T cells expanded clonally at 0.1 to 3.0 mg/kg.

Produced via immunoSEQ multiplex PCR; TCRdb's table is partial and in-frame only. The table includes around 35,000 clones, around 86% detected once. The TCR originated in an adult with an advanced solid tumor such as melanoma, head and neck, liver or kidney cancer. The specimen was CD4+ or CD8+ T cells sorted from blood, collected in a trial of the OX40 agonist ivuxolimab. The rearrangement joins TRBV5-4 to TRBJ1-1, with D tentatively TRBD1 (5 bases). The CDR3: CASSGERGGTEAFF. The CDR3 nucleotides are TGTGCCAGCAGCGGCGAGAGGGGTGGCACTGAAGCTTTCTTT.